This record looks at one T cell receptor (beta chain) sequence and its context. Its antigen is not known. Only in-frame clones appear in the TCRdb table, and some are missing; sequencing was by immunoSEQ multiplex PCR. The table includes around 67,000 clones, about 80% detected once. This sample is drawn from a study of OX40 agonist ivuxolimab in advanced cancers. Study overall: Patients in dose escalation had liver, melanoma, kidney or head and neck cancers. General study points: The work left the antigen specificity of expanded peripheral T cells undetermined.

Blood specimens came from baseline, cycle 4 day 1, and cycle 7 day 1. The CDR3 length is 12 residues. V lost 4 bases and J 3 bases, leaving 6 bases between the germline ends. In germline, CDR1 is SGHTA, CDR2 FQGNSA. The clonotype was recovered from an adult with an advanced solid tumor such as melanoma, head and neck, liver or kidney cancer. V and J are TRBV7-2 and TRBJ2-5; a possible D gene is TRBD2 (5 bases). Material: CD4+ or CD8+ T cells sorted from blood, obtained in a trial of the OX40 agonist ivuxolimab. CDR3 region: CASSSGEETQYF. The CDR3 bases are TGTGCCAGCAGCTCCGGGGAAGAGACCCAGTACTTC. The entire variable domain, with the rest obtained from reference TRBV7-2 and TRBJ2-5, is as follows: GAGVSQSPSNKVTEKGKDVELRCDPISGHTALYWYRQSLGQGLEFLIYFQGNSAPDKSGLPSDRFSAERTGGSVSTLTIQRTQQEDSAVYLCASSSGEETQYFGPGTRLLVL.